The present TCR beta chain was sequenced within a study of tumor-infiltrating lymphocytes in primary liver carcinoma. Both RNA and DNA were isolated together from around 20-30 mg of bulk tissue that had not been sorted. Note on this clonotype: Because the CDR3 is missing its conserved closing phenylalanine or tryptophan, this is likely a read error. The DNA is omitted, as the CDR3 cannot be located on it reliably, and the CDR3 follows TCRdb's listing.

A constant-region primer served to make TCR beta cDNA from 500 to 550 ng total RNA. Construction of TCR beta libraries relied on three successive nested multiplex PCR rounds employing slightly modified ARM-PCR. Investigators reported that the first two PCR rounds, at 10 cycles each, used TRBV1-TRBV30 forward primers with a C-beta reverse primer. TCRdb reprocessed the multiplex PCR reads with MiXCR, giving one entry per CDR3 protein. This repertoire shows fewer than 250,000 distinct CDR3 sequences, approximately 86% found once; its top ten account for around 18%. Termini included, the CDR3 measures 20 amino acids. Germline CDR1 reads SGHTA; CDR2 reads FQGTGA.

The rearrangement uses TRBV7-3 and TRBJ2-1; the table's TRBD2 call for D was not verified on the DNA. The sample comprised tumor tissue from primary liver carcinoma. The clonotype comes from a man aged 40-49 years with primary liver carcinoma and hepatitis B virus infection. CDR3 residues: CASSLRAQAFVQRAYNEQIL.